This T cell receptor beta chain was identified during a study of T cell repertoires in aging, cancer and after chemotherapy. Study-level information: Repeat sampling of healthy donors over several months to years showed clear clonal overlap. The full dataset contained several million TCR reads.

Findings of the study overall: Age-matched healthy donors had significantly more diverse, less clonal blood TCR repertoires than untreated cancer patients. In each cancer cohort, median generation probability increased across chemotherapy, suggesting thymic output rebounded.

Trimming at V came to 4 bases and at J to 3 bases, leaving 6 bases not matched to a gene. This CDR3 is 15 amino acids long. Germline-derived CDR1 and CDR2 are LNHDA and SQIVND (reference sequence). Rearranged V-D-J TRB sequences were amplified with a mixed TRB-A/B primer pool. TCRdb re-derived calls from the multiplex PCR reads in MiXCR, one entry per CDR3 protein. In the table there are several thousand distinct CDR3 sequences, over 25% of which are singletons. This clonotype was seen only a few times. The antigen remains undetermined. Peripheral blood genomic DNA, not sorted cells or RNA, was the template.

The sequence derives from a human donor in good health. The rearrangement joins TRBV19 to TRBJ1-2, with 9 bases matching TRBD1. Sequenced input: blood. The CDR3 sequence: CASSTPWDRDYGYTF. The DNA of the CDR3 is TGTGCCAGTAGTACCCCCTGGGACAGGGACTATGGCTACACCTTC.